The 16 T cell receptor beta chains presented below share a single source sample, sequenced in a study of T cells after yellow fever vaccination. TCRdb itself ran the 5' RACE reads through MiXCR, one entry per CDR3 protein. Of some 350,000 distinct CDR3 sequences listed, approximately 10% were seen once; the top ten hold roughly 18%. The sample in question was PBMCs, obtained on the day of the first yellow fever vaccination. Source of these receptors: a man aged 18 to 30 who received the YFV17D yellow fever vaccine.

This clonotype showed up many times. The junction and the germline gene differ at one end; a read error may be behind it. CDR3 nucleotides: TGTGCCAGCAGCTTAGACAGGGTGAACACTGAAGCTTTCTTT. It specifies CASSLDRVNTEAFF. The chain links TRBV5-1 to TRBJ1-1, with 7 nucleotides matching TRBD1. The CDR3 is made up of 14 amino acids. CDR1 SGHRS and CDR2 YFSETQ come from the germline V gene.

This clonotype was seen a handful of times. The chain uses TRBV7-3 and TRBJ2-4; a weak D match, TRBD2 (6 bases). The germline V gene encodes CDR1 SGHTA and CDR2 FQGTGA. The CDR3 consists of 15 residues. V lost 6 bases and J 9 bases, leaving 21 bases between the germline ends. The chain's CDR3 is CASSSTHGLGGIQYF. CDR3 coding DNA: TGTGCCAGCAGTTCTACTCACGGACTGGGGGGCATTCAGTACTTC.

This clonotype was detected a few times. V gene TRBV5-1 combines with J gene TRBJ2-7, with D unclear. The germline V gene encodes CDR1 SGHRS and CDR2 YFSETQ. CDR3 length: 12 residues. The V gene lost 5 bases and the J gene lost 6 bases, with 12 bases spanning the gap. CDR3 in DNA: TGCGCCAGCAGTACGACGGAAAGCGAGCAGTACTTC. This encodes CASSTTESEQYF.

CDR3 nucleotide sequence: TGCGCCAGCAGTAAGGAGGGGGCTACGGGAGGTACGCAGTATTTT. It is translated as CASSKEGATGGTQYF. J is TRBJ2-3 and V is TRBV5-1; either TRBD1 or TRBD2 may fit D (7 bases each). The germline gives CDR1 SGHRS, CDR2 YFSETQ. This CDR3 region has 15 residues. V lost 5 bases, J lost 8 bases, and 21 bases lay in between.

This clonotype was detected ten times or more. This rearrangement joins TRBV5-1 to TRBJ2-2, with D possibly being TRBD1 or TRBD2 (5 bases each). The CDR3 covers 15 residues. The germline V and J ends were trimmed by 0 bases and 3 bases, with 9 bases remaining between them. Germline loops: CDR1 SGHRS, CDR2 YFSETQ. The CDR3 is CASSLAGTYTGELFF. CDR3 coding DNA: TGCGCCAGCAGCTTGGCCGGGACCTACACCGGGGAGCTGTTTTTT.

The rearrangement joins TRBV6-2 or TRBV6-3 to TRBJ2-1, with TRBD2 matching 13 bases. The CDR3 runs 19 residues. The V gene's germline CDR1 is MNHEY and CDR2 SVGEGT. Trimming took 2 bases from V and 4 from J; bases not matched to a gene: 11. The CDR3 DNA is TGTGCCAGCAGTTACCTCCCCCGACTAGCGGGGGGACTTTACAATGAGCAGTTCTTC. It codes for CASSYLPRLAGGLYNEQFF.

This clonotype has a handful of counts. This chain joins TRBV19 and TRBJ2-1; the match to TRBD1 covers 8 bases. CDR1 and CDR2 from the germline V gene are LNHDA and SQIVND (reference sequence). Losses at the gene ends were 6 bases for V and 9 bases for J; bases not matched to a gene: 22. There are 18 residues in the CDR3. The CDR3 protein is CASSHSPGQGQGWGEQFF. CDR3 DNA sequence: TGTGCCAGTAGCCATTCGCCCGGACAGGGTCAGGGTTGGGGTGAGCAGTTCTTC.

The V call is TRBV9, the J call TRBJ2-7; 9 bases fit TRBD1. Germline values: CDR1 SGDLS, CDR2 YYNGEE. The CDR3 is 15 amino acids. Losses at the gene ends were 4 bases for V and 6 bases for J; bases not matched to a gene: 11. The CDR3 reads CASSPRGTGIPEQYF. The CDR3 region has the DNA TGTGCCAGCAGCCCGAGGGGGACAGGGATCCCCGAGCAGTACTTC.

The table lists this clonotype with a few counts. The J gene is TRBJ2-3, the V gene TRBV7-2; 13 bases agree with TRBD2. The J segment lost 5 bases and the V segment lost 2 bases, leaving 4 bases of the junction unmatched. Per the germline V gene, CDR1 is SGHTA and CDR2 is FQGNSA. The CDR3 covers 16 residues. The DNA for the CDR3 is TGTGCCAGCAGCTTAACTAGCGGGGGGGACAGAGATACGCAGTATTTT. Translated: CASSLTSGGDRDTQYF.

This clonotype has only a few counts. The CDR3 sequence is CASSDAGSRTGELFF. In DNA, the CDR3 is TGCGCCAGCAGTGACGCGGGATCTCGGACCGGGGAGCTGTTTTTT. The gene calls are TRBV10-1 and TRBJ2-2; TRBD2 is a possible D gene (6 bases). Deletions cut 3 bases from V and 5 bases from J, with 13 bases between. CDR1 is WNHNN and CDR2 is SYGVQD in the germline V gene (reference sequence). The CDR3 contains 15 residues.

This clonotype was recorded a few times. CDR3 sequence (DNA): TGTGCCAGCAGGATAGACACGTACGAGCAGTACGTC. Translation gives CASRIDTYEQYV. This rearrangement joins TRBV2 to TRBJ2-7; D ambiguous. This CDR3 has 12 residues. V lost 6 bases to trimming and J lost 4 bases, with 10 bases between them. Germline-derived CDR1 and CDR2 are SNHLY and FYNNEI.

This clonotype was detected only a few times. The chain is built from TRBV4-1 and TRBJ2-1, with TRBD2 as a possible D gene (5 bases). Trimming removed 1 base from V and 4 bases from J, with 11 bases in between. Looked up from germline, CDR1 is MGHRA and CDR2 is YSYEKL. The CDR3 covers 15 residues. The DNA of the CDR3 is TGCGCCAGCAGCCAAGGAGAGGGAAGGTACAATGAGCAGTTCTTC. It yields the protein CASSQGEGRYNEQFF.

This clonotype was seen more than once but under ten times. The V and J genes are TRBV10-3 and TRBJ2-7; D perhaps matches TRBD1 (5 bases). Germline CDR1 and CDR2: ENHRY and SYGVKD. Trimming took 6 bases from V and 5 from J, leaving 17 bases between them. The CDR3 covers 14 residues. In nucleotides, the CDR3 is TGTGCCATCAGGGGGCCTGGGGCCCGGAACGAGCAGTACTTC. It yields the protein CAIRGPGARNEQYF.

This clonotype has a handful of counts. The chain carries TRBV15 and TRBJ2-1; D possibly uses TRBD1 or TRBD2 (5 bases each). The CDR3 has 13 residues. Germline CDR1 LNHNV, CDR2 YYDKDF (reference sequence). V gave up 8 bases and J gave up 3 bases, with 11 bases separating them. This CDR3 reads CATSGPNYNEQFF. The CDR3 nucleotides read TGTGCCACCTCGGGACCCAACTACAATGAGCAGTTCTTC. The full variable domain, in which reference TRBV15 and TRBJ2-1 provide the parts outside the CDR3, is DAMVIQNPRYQVTQFGKPVTLSCSQTLNHNVMYWYQQKSSQAPKLLFHYYDKDFNNEADTPDNFQSRRPNTSFCFLDIRSPGLGDTAMYLCATSGPNYNEQFFGPGTRLTVL.

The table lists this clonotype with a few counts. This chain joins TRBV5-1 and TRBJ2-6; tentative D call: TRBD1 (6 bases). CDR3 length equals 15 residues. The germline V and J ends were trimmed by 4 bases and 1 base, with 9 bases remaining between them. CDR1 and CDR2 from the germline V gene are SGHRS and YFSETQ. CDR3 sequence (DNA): TGCGCCAGCAGCCAAACAGGGTCTGGGGCCAACGTCCTGACTTTC. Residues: CASSQTGSGANVLTF.

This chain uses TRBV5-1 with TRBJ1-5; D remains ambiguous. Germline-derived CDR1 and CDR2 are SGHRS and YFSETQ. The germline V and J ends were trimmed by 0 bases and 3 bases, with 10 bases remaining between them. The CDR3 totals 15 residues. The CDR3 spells CASSLVSGVNQPQHF. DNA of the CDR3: TGCGCCAGCAGCTTGGTTTCCGGGGTCAATCAGCCCCAGCATTTT.